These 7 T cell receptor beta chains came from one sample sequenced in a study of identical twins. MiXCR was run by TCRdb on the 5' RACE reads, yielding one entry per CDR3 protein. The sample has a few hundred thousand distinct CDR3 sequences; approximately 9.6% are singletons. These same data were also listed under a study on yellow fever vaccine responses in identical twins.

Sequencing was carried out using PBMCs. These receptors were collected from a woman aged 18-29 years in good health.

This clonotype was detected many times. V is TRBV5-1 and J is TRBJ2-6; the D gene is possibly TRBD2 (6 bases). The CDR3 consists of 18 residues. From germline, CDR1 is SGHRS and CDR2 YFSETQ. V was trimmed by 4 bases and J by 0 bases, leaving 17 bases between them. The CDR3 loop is CASSPTPGGTSGANVLTF. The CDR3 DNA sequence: TGCGCCAGCAGCCCCACCCCCGGAGGGACCTCTGGGGCCAACGTCCTGACTTTC.

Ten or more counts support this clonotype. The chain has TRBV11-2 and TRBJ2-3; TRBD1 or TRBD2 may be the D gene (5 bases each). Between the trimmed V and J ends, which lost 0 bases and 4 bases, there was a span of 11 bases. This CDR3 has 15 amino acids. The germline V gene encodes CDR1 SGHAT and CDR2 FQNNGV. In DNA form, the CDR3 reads TGTGCCAGCAGCTTAGATGGGGGTTGGGCAGATACGCAGTATTTT. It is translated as CASSLDGGWADTQYF.

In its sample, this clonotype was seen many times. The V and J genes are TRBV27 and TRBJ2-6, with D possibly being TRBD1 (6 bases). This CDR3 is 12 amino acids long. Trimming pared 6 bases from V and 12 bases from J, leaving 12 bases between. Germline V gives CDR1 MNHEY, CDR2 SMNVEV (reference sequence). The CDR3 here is CASSPDRTVLTF. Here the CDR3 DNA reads TGTGCCAGCAGCCCCGACAGGACCGTCCTGACTTTC.

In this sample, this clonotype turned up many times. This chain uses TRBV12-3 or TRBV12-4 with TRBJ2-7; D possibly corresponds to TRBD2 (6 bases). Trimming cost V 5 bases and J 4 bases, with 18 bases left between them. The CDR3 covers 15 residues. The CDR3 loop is CASSKPGRGTYEQYF. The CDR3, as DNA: TGTGCCAGCAGTAAGCCGGGACGGGGGACTTACGAGCAGTACTTC.

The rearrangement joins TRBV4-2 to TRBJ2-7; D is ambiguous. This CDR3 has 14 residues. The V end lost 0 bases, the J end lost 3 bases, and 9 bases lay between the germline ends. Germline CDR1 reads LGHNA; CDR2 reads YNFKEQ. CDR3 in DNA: TGTGCCAGCAGCCAAGATAAGACCAGCTACGAGCAGTACTTC. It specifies CASSQDKTSYEQYF.

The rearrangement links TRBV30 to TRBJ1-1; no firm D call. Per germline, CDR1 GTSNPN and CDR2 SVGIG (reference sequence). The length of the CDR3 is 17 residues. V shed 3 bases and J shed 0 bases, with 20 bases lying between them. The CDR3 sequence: CAWRAAAPSRMNTEAFF. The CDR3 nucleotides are TGTGCCTGGAGGGCCGCGGCCCCCAGTAGAATGAACACTGAAGCTTTCTTT.

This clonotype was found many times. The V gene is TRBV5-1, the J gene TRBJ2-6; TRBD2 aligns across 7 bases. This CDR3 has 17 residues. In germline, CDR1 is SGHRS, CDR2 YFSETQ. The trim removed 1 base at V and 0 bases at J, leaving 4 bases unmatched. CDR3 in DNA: TGCGCCAGCAGCTTGATGGGACTAAACTCTGGGGCCAACGTCCTGACTTTC. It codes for CASSLMGLNSGANVLTF. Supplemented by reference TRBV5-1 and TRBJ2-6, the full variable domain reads KAGVTQTPRYLIKTRGQQVTLSCSPISGHRSVSWYQQTPGQGLQFLFEYFSETQRNKGNFPGRFSGRQFSNSRSEMNVSTLELGDSALYLCASSLMGLNSGANVLTFGAGSRLTVL.